This T cell receptor beta chain was captured by sequencing in a study of technical replicates of blood from several donors (TCRdb year 2017). Trimming takes 1 base off V and 0 bases off J; junction bases not matched to a gene: 9. The CDR3 spans 18 residues, from the cysteine through the phenylalanine. Kept here is only the CDR3 DNA, which spans 54 bases and is read in frame from base 1. The CDR1 and CDR2 encoded by the germline V gene are SGHDN and FVKESK. A note on this clone: Its antigen specificity is not known. Base qualities are not provided; no much larger clone lies one nucleotide away.

Library construction relied on the immunoSEQ multiplex PCR assay. Here the immuneACCESS table is served through TCRdb, limited to in-frame sequences with V and J called. Missing clones are a known gap in these copies; in checked studies unresolved V genes cover under half, and the rest lacks a known reason. The sample contains about 53,000 clones, 86% of them found a single time. The top ten hold over 5% of the sample. Sequences were obtained from PBMCs. This clonotype was sampled from a human donor in good health. Some clones in this sample may be carry-over from other donors' samples. Here the chain combines TRBV14 and TRBJ2-3; TRBD2 matches 8 bases in the middle. The DNA sequence follows: TGTGCCAGCAGCCAAGGAGCGTCTAGCGGGCCTAGCACAGATACGCAGTATTTT. This codes for CASSQGASSGPSTDTQYF.